Described below is a single T cell receptor (beta chain) sequence and its context. TCRdb fed the 5' RACE reads into MiXCR, producing one record per CDR3 protein. This sample has hundreds of thousands of distinct CDR3 sequences, with approximately 15% found just once. Germline V lookup: CDR1 SQVTM, CDR2 ANQGSEA. The germline V and J ends were trimmed by 8 bases and 2 bases, with 12 bases remaining between them. The CDR3 is made up of 12 amino acids. The data derive from a study of T-cell memory formation after mild COVID-19. Turning to the study itself: TCR clusters largely stayed donor specific.

The J gene is TRBJ1-1, the V gene TRBV29-1, with D possibly matching TRBD1 (6 bases). The sequenced sample consisted of PBMCs or a T cell subset sorted from them (not recorded which). The receptor comes from an adult woman who had mild COVID-19 (a few samples of this study predate the infection). Cell type and time point are not known. CDR3 residues: CSIGTYNTEAFF. CDR3 in DNA: TGCAGCATAGGGACATATAACACTGAAGCTTTCTTT.